Presented here are 30 T cell receptor beta chains from one specimen sequenced in a study of PD-1 blockade in classical Hodgkin lymphoma. The time point here: cycle 4 day 1 (C4D1), after 5 to 7 weeks of nivolumab. Relapse was seen in all patients after autologous stem cell transplantation, and brentuximab vedotin exposure was variable. Produced via immunoSEQ multiplex PCR; TCRdb's table is partial and in-frame only. The sample carries about 94,000 clones, roughly 91% recorded once. This sample comprised peripheral blood mononuclear cells (PBMCs), obtained before the fourth cycle of nivolumab. Every receptor here comes from a human donor with classical Hodgkin lymphoma.

The chain uses TRBV29-1 and TRBJ1-2; D perhaps matches TRBD1 (5 bases). The length of the CDR3 is 13 residues. The V and J ends lost 7 bases and 3 bases respectively, with 15 bases between them. CDR1 and CDR2 (germline): SQVTM, ANQGSEA. The CDR3: CSASPDKDYGYTF. The CDR3 bases are TGCAGCGCCTCCCCGGACAAAGACTATGGCTACACCTTC.

The chain employs TRBV11-2 and TRBJ2-4; D gene ambiguous. With 2 bases removed from V and 1 base from J, the gap between germline ends came to 15 bases. In germline, CDR1 is SGHAT, CDR2 FQNNGV. CDR3 length: 17 residues. The CDR3 nucleotides read TGTGCCAGCAGCTTACCGTCGGAGAGGTATGCCAAAAACATTCAGTACTTC. Amino acid sequence: CASSLPSERYAKNIQYF.

The V call is TRBV7-2, the J call TRBJ2-7; a possible D gene is TRBD2 (6 bases). The CDR3 consists of 15 residues. Germline V gives CDR1 SGHTA, CDR2 FQGNSA. The ends were cut back, 6 bases at V and 0 bases at J, with 15 bases in the middle. CDR3 sequence (DNA): TGTGCCAGCAGTGTGGGGCGGGGACGCTCCTACGAGCAGTACTTC. It encodes CASSVGRGRSYEQYF.

This chain uses TRBV2 with TRBJ1-1; D call uncertain. The CDR3 contains 12 residues. The V end was cut by 3 bases, the J end by 4 bases, with 6 bases between. Germline values: CDR1 SNHLY, CDR2 FYNNEI. CDR3 sequence reads: CASSEGGTEAFF. For the CDR3, the DNA is TGTGCCAGCAGTGAGGGAGGCACTGAAGCTTTCTTT.

The chain joins TRBV9 to TRBJ1-1; D may be TRBD1 (6 bases). Per germline, CDR1 SGDLS and CDR2 YYNGEE. The CDR3 loop spans 15 amino acids. V gave up 4 bases and J gave up 0 bases, with 13 bases separating them. The CDR3 sequence is CASSLYRVMNTEAFF. In DNA, the CDR3 is TGTGCCAGCAGCCTTTACAGGGTCATGAACACTGAAGCTTTCTTT.

This chain connects TRBV4-2 to TRBJ2-7; possibly TRBD1 for D (6 bases). The ends were cut back, 4 bases at V and 4 bases at J, with 11 bases in the middle. The CDR3 totals 13 residues. CDR1 LGHNA and CDR2 YNFKEQ come from the germline V gene. The CDR3 is CASSPDRRYEQYF. The CDR3 nucleotides read TGTGCCAGCAGCCCGGACAGAAGATACGAGCAGTACTTC.

The chain has TRBV28 and TRBJ1-1, with 7 bases fitting TRBD1. Germline V lookup: CDR1 MDHEN, CDR2 SYDVKM. The CDR3 length is 16 residues. V lost 3 bases and J lost 5; bases outside the gene matches: 12. The CDR3 DNA reads TGTGCCAGCAGTTTGCCCCAGGGGGGGTCCGGGACTGAAGCTTTCTTT. It yields the protein CASSLPQGGSGTEAFF.

The V call is TRBV7-8, the J call TRBJ1-5, with no clear D. There are 12 residues in the CDR3. In germline, CDR1 is SGHVS, CDR2 FQNEAQ. Trimming left V 1 base short and J 11 bases short, with 9 bases between. Written as DNA, the CDR3 is TGTGCCAGCAGCTTAGGGGCTTCGGCCCAGCATTTT. This gives the protein CASSLGASAQHF. The whole variable domain, filled in from reference TRBV7-8 and TRBJ1-5, reads GAGVSQSPRYKVAKRGQDVALRCDPISGHVSLFWYQQALGQGPEFLTYFQNEAQLDKSGLPSDRFFAERPEGSVSTLKIQRTQQEDSAVYLCASSLGASAQHFGDGTRLSIL.

J is TRBJ2-7 and V is TRBV28, with 10 positions matching TRBD2. The germline gives CDR1 MDHEN, CDR2 SYDVKM. Trimming cost V 2 bases and J 12 bases; bases outside gene matches: 13. The CDR3 consists of 15 residues. The CDR3 reads CASSLLRLAGVEPYF. Written as DNA, the CDR3 is TGTGCCAGCAGTTTACTTCGGCTAGCGGGAGTGGAACCGTACTTC. Using reference TRBV28 and TRBJ2-7 for the parts outside the CDR3, the full variable domain is DVKVTQSSRYLVKRTGEKVFLECVQDMDHENMFWYRQDPGLGLRLIYFSYDVKMKEKGDIPEGYSVSREKKERFSLILESASTNQTSMYLCASSLLRLAGVEPYFGPGTRLTVT.

The chain combines TRBV5-1 with TRBJ2-7, with TRBD2 matching over 9 bases. Germline-derived CDR1 and CDR2 are SGHRS and YFSETQ. V dropped 1 base and J dropped 2; count of bases not matched to a gene: 7. The CDR3 runs 16 residues. The CDR3: CASSLLASGVPYEQYF. CDR3 DNA sequence: TGCGCCAGCAGCTTGTTGGCTAGCGGGGTACCCTACGAGCAGTACTTC.

The chain joins TRBV2 to TRBJ2-7; tentatively, D is TRBD2 (5 bases). The V end lost 1 base, the J end lost 1 base, and 11 bases lay between the germline ends. The CDR3 sequence is 15 residues long. Germline CDR1 reads SNHLY; CDR2 reads FYNNEI. The CDR3 protein is CASSEVLSGSYEQYF. CDR3 in DNA: TGTGCCAGCAGTGAAGTTCTAAGCGGATCCTACGAGCAGTACTTC.

V is TRBV21-1 and J is TRBJ1-1. TRBV21-1 represents a pseudogene. CDR3 length: 14 residues. The CDR3 nucleotides read TGTGCCAGCAGCAAAGAGAGTCGTTTACCTGAAGCTTTCTTT. Translating it yields CASSKESRLPEAFF.

The V and J genes are TRBV7-2 and TRBJ2-1; D is uncertain. V was shortened by 1 base and J by 4 bases, with 11 bases between the two germline ends. This CDR3 comprises 15 residues. CDR1 SGHTA and CDR2 FQGNSA come from the germline V gene. CDR3 nucleotides: TGTGCCAGCAGCTTAGATAAGAGGATGTACAATGAGCAGTTCTTC. Protein sequence: CASSLDKRMYNEQFF.

As concerns this clone: Other DNA sequences within the sample encode an identical CDR3. The chain combines TRBV9 with TRBJ2-3, with TRBD2 matching over 7 bases. The CDR3 totals 15 residues. Trimming at V came to 2 bases and at J to 2 bases, leaving 5 bases not matched to a gene. Germline V gene sequence: CDR1 SGDLS, CDR2 YYNGEE. The CDR3 DNA reads TGTGCCAGCAGCGTTGGTCTAGCGGACACAGATACGCAGTATTTT. Amino acids: CASSVGLADTDTQYF.

The CDR3 nucleotides read TGTGCCAGCATCTCCGGCGGCGAGCAGTACTTC. Its translation is CASISGGEQYF. J is TRBJ2-7 and V is TRBV27; D unresolved. The CDR3 has 11 amino acids. Germline values: CDR1 MNHEY, CDR2 SMNVEV (reference sequence). Trimming pared 7 bases from V and 6 bases from J, leaving 10 bases between.

Only a few counts were recorded for this clone. The chain employs TRBV5-1 and TRBJ1-2; D might be TRBD1 (6 bases). With 0 bases removed from V and 3 bases from J, the gap between germline ends came to 12 bases. Per the germline V gene, CDR1 is SGHRS and CDR2 is YFSETQ. The length of the CDR3 is 15 residues. The CDR3 is CASSLAAGVDYGYTF. As DNA, the CDR3 is TGCGCCAGCAGCTTGGCCGCAGGGGTGGACTATGGCTACACCTTC.

This clone has just a few counts. The chain joins TRBV28 to TRBJ1-5; unclear D gene. Germline values: CDR1 MDHEN, CDR2 SYDVKM. Trimming cost V 4 bases and J 7 bases, with 5 bases left between them. The CDR3 totals 11 residues. CDR3 loop: CASSSLQPQHF. The CDR3, as DNA: TGTGCCAGCAGTTCCCTACAGCCCCAGCATTTT.

This sequence joins TRBV5-1 and TRBJ2-5; weak D call: TRBD1 (6 bases). The V and J ends lost 2 bases and 5 bases respectively, with 16 bases between them. CDR1 SGHRS and CDR2 YFSETQ come from the germline V gene. The CDR3 sequence is 15 residues long. CDR3 sequence (DNA): TGCGCCAGCAGCTTAACAGGGTCTTCACGGGAGACCCAGTACTTC. Protein sequence: CASSLTGSSRETQYF. The whole variable domain, filled in from reference TRBV5-1 and TRBJ2-5, reads KAGVTQTPRYLIKTRGQQVTLSCSPISGHRSVSWYQQTPGQGLQFLFEYFSETQRNKGNFPGRFSGRQFSNSRSEMNVSTLELGDSALYLCASSLTGSSRETQYFGPGTRLLVL.

J is TRBJ2-7 and V is TRBV10-3; 9 bases align to TRBD1. The CDR3 loop spans 13 amino acids. The germline gives CDR1 ENHRY, CDR2 SYGVKD. The J segment lost 2 bases and the V segment lost 9 bases, leaving 5 bases of the junction unmatched. The CDR3 sequence is CAMGQGTTYEQYF. The CDR3 nucleotides read TGTGCCATGGGACAGGGAACGACCTACGAGCAGTACTTC.

The V and J genes are TRBV6-1 and TRBJ2-7; D not certain. There are 12 residues in the CDR3. The V gene lost 4 bases and the J gene lost 4 bases, with 8 bases spanning the gap. Germline assignment: CDR1 MNHNS and CDR2 SASEGT. The chain's CDR3 is CASSVEAYEQYF. As DNA, the CDR3 is TGTGCCAGCAGTGTTGAGGCGTACGAGCAGTACTTC.

The gene calls are TRBV18 and TRBJ2-1, with TRBD1 matching over 8 bases. Per the germline V gene, CDR1 is KGHSH and CDR2 is LQKENI. The CDR3 sequence is 15 residues long. The V segment lost 6 bases and the J segment 2 bases; nucleotides outside the gene matches: 6. CDR3 DNA: TGTGCCAGCTCTCTAGGGACAGGTACCTACAATGAGCAGTTCTTC. Its protein is CASSLGTGTYNEQFF.

The chain carries TRBV29-1 and TRBJ2-5, with D uncertain. V was cut by 1 base and J by 2 bases, with 5 bases left in between. CDR1 and CDR2 (germline): SQVTM, ANQGSEA. This CDR3 has 12 residues. CDR3 sequence: CSVEVQQETQYF. The CDR3 nucleotides are TGCAGCGTTGAAGTACAGCAAGAGACCCAGTACTTC.

This chain uses TRBV5-8 with TRBJ2-1; 9 bases are shared with TRBD2. The ends lost 0 bases at V and 7 bases at J; junction bases unmatched: 8. The CDR3 length is 16 residues. The germline V gene encodes CDR1 SGHTS and CDR2 YDEGEE. The CDR3 DNA reads TGTGCCAGCAGCTTGGGTAGCGGGAGAGCCTGGAATGAGCAGTTCTTC. Its protein is CASSLGSGRAWNEQFF.

The J gene is TRBJ2-1, the V gene TRBV29-1; TRBD2 matches 7 bases. J lost 13 bases, V lost 6 bases, and 12 bases had no gene match. The CDR3 sequence is 12 residues long. Per germline, CDR1 SQVTM and CDR2 ANQGSEA. The CDR3 loop reads CSVGLDGGAQFF. The CDR3 DNA follows: TGCAGCGTCGGACTAGACGGAGGGGCCCAGTTCTTC.

The V call is TRBV19, the J call TRBJ1-4, with a possible D match to TRBD1 (6 bases). V was cut by 6 bases and J by 8 bases, with 19 bases left in between. The germline V gene has CDR1 LNHDA and CDR2 SQIVND (reference sequence). The CDR3 runs to 15 residues. The DNA of the CDR3 is TGTGCCAGTAGCCCAGAGACAGGAGGGCGCGAAAAACTGTTTTTT. Translated, it gives CASSPETGGREKLFF.

J is TRBJ1-1 and V is TRBV10-3; TRBD1 agrees at 11 bases. Losses at the gene ends were 4 bases for V and 6 bases for J; bases not matched to a gene: 7. The CDR3 sequence is 15 residues long. Germline V gene data show CDR1 as ENHRY and CDR2 as SYGVKD. Written as DNA, the CDR3 is TGTGCCATCAGTGGGACAGGGGGCGGATCGCCTGAAGCTTTCTTT. Translating it yields CAISGTGGGSPEAFF.

This chain connects TRBV18 to TRBJ1-3; D is unclear. Germline CDR1 KGHSH, CDR2 LQKENI. V lost 6 bases, J lost 4 bases, and 10 bases lay in between. CDR3 length: 13 residues. CDR3 protein: CASSQSGGNTIYF. The DNA of the CDR3 is TGTGCCAGCTCCCAATCTGGGGGAAACACCATATATTTT.

The rearrangement uses TRBV27 and TRBJ1-1; D is undetermined. In germline, CDR1 is MNHEY, CDR2 SMNVEV (reference sequence). CDR3 length: 13 residues. The V end lost 2 bases, the J end lost 0 bases, and 4 bases lay between the germline ends. CDR3: CASSLQLNTEAFF. CDR3 sequence (DNA): TGTGCCAGCAGTTTACAGCTGAACACTGAAGCTTTCTTT.

This clone was observed once. The chain recombines TRBV19 with TRBJ1-5; D is unclear. Germline assignment: CDR1 LNHDA and CDR2 SQIVND (reference sequence). Trimming pared 10 bases from V and 2 bases from J, leaving 12 bases between. The CDR3 loop spans 13 amino acids. The CDR3, as DNA: TGTGCCACCCTGGACGAGGGCAATCAGCCCCAGCATTTT. Translating it yields CATLDEGNQPQHF.

The V gene is TRBV28, the J gene TRBJ1-5; D not certain. With 4 bases removed from V and 6 bases from J, the gap between germline ends came to 10 bases. This CDR3 region has 13 residues. Germline CDR1 and CDR2: MDHEN and SYDVKM. The DNA for the CDR3 is TGTGCCAGCAGTTCGGGGTCTGTTCAGCCCCAGCATTTT. Amino acids: CASSSGSVQPQHF. The full variable domain, rest sourced from reference TRBV28 and TRBJ1-5, is DVKVTQSSRYLVKRTGEKVFLECVQDMDHENMFWYRQDPGLGLRLIYFSYDVKMKEKGDIPEGYSVSREKKERFSLILESASTNQTSMYLCASSSGSVQPQHFGDGTRLSIL.